This TCR beta chain originates from a study of blood T cell repertoires in COVID-19. Whole-study context: Acute-phase and convalescent COVID-19 samples originated in the United States, Italy and Spain. The cDNA or gDNA used as material had been derived from T cells, B-cell-depleted T cells, or PBMCs.

Study processing details: Scientists estimated how many nucleated cells there were by amplifying reference gene primers. TCRdb's table, derived via immunoSEQ multiplex PCR, lists solely in-frame clones and lacks some. The D gene and trimming were derived from the DNA, and the V and J assignments and clone size from that table. Among 400,000 to 450,000 clones listed, roughly 90% were seen once. CDR3 length: 15 amino acids. Unmatched junction bases numbered 11, after V lost 8 bases and J lost 6 bases. Germline V lookup: CDR1 LNHDA, CDR2 SQIVND (reference sequence). Specimen: peripheral blood. The chain links TRBV19 to TRBJ1-4; TRBD1 matches at 8 bases. This TCR derives from a woman younger than 45 with active or convalescent COVID-19. CDR3 DNA sequence: TGTGCCAGTTCTTTACCCTTGGGACAGGATGAAAAACTGTTTTTT. This codes for CASSLPLGQDEKLFF.